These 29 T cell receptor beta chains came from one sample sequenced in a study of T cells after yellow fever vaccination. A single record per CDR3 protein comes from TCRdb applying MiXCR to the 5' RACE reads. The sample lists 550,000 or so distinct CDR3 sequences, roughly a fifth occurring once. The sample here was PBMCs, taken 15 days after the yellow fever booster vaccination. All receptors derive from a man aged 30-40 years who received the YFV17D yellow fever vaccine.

The CDR3: CASSQTPGGVAYGYTF. CDR3 sequence (DNA): TGCGCCAGCAGCCAAACTCCCGGAGGGGTCGCCTATGGCTACACCTTC. This chain uses TRBV4-1 with TRBJ1-2, with D possibly matching TRBD1 (5 bases). The CDR3 runs to 16 residues. Germline V gene lookup returns CDR1 MGHRA and CDR2 YSYEKL. Trimming took off 2 bases at V and 4 bases at J, with 17 bases between the two ends.

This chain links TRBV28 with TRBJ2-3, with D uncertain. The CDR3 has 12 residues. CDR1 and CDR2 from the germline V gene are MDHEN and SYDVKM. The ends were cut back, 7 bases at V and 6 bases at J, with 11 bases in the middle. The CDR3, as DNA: TGTGCCAGCACGAACCGGGCCGATACGCAGTATTTT. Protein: CASTNRADTQYF.

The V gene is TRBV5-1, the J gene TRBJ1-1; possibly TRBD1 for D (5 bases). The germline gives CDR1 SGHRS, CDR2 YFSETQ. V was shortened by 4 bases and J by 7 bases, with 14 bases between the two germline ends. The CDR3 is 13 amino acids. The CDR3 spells CASSLLRGIEAFF. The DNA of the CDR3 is TGCGCCAGCAGCCTACTTAGGGGAATTGAAGCTTTCTTT.

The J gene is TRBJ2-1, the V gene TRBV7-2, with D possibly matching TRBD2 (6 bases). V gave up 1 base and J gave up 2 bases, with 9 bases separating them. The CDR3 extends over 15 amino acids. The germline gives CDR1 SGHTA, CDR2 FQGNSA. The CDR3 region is CASSLGVAAYNEQFF. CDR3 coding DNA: TGTGCCAGCAGCTTAGGGGTAGCGGCCTACAATGAGCAGTTCTTC.

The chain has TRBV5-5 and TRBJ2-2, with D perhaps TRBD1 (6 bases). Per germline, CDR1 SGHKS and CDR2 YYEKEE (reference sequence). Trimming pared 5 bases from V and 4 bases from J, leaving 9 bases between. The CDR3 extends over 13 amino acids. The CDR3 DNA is TGTGCCAGCAGGGACAGAACCACCGGGGAGCTGTTTTTT. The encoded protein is CASRDRTTGELFF. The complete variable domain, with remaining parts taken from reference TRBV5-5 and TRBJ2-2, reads DAGVTQSPTHLIKTRGQQVTLRCSPISGHKSVSWYQQVLGQGPQFIFQYYEKEERGRGNFPDRFSARQFPNYSSELNVNALLLGDSALYLCASRDRTTGELFFGEGSRLTVL.

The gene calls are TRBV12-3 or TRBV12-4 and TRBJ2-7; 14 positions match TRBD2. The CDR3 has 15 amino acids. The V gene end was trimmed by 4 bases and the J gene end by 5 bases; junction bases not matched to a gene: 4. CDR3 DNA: TGTGCCAGCAGTTCCGGACTAGCGGGAGGTCACGAGCAGTACTTC. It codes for CASSSGLAGGHEQYF.

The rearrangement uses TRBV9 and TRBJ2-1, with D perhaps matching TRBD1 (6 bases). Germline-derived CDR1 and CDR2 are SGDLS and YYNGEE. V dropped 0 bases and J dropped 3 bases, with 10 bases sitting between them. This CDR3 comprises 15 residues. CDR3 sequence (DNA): TGTGCCAGCAGCGTAGCAGGGGACCACTACAATGAGCAGTTCTTC. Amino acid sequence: CASSVAGDHYNEQFF.

The CDR3 is CASSQRTGGGDEQFF. DNA for the CDR3: TGTGCCAGCAGCCAACGGACAGGGGGGGGCGATGAGCAGTTCTTC. The V gene is TRBV7-3, the J gene TRBJ2-1, with TRBD1 matching 10 bases. Germline values: CDR1 SGHTA, CDR2 FQGTGA. V lost 5 bases, J lost 8 bases, and 9 bases stayed unmatched. This CDR3 comprises 15 residues.

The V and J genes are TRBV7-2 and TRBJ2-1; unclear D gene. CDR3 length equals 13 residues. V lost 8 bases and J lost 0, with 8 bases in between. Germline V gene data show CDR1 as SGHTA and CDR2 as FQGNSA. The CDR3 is CASGISSYNEQFF. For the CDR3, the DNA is TGTGCCAGCGGGATAAGCTCCTACAATGAGCAGTTCTTC.

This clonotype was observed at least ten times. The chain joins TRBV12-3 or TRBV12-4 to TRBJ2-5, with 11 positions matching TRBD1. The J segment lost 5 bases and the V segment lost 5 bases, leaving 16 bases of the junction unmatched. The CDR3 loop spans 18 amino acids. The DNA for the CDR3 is TGTGCCAGCAGTACCCGGATAATCGGGACAGGGGGAATGGAGACCCAGTACTTC. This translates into CASSTRIIGTGGMETQYF.

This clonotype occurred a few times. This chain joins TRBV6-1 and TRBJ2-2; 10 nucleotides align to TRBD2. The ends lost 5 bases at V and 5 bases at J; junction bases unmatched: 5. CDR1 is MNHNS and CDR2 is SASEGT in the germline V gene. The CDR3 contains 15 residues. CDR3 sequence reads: CASSILAGATGELFF. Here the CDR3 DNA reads TGTGCCAGCAGTATCCTAGCGGGAGCAACCGGGGAGCTGTTTTTT.

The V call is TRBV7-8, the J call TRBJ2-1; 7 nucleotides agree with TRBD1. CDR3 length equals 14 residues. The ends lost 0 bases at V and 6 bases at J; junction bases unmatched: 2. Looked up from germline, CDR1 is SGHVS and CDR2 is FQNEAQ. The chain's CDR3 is CASSLARQGNEQFF. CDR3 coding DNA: TGTGCCAGCAGCTTAGCGCGACAGGGCAATGAGCAGTTCTTC.

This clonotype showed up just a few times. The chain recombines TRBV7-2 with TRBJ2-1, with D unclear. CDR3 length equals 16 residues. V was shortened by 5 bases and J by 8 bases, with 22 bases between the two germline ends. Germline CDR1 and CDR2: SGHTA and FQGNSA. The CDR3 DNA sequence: TGTGCCAGCAGCACCCTTACGACCACCCCTCTCCATGAGCAGTTCTTC. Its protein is CASSTLTTTPLHEQFF.

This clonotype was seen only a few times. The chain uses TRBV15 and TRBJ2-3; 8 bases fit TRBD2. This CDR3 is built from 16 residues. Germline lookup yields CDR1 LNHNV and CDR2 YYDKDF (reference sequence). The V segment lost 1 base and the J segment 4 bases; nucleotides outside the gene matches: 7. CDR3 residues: CATSRGSGGRADTQYF. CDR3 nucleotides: TGTGCCACCAGCAGAGGATCGGGAGGGCGGGCAGATACGCAGTATTTT.

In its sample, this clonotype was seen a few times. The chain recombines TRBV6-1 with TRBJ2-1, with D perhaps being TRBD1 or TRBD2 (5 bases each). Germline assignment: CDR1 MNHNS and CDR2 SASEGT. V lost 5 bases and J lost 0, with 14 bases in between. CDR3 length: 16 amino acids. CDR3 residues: CASSISGTNSYNEQFF. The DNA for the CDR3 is TGTGCCAGCAGTATCTCCGGGACGAACTCCTACAATGAGCAGTTCTTC.

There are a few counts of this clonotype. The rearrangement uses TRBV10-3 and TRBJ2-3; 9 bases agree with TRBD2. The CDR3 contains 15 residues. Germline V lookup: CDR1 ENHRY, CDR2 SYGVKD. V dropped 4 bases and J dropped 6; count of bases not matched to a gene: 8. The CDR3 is CAISVGAGGPDTQYF. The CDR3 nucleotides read TGTGCCATCAGTGTGGGGGCGGGAGGGCCTGATACGCAGTATTTT.

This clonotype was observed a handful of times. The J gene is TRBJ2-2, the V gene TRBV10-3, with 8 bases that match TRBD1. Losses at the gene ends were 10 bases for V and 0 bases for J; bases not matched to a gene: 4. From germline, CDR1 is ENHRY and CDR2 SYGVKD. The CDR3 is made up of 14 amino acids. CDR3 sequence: CATMGQANTGELFF. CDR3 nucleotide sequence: TGTGCCACCATGGGACAGGCGAACACCGGGGAGCTGTTTTTT.

The CDR3 sequence: CASSLERSRTQYF. CDR3 bases: TGTGCCAGCAGCTTAGAACGGTCCCGGACCCAGTACTTC. The chain combines TRBV7-2 with TRBJ2-5; D unclear. This CDR3 contains 13 residues. Trimming stripped 1 base from V and 7 bases from J, with 10 bases between. CDR1 is SGHTA, CDR2 FQGNSA, per germline.

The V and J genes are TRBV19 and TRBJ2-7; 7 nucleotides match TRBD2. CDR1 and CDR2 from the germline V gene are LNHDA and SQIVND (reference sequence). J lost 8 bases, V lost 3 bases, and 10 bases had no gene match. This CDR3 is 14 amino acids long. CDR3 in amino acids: CASSMDRGSRKQYF. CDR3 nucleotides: TGTGCCAGTAGTATGGATCGCGGGAGTCGTAAGCAGTACTTC.

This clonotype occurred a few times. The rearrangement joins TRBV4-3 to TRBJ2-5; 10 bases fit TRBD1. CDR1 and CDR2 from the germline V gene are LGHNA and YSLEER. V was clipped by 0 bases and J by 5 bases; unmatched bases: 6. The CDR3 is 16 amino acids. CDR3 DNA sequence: TGCGCCAGCAGCCAAGATGGGACAGGGGTTTTGGAGACCCAGTACTTC. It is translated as CASSQDGTGVLETQYF.

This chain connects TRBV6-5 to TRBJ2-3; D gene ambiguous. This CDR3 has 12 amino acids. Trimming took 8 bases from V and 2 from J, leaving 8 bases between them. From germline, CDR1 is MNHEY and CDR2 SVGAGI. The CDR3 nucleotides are TGTGCCAGCGGCAGCGTCACAGATACGCAGTATTTT. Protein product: CASGSVTDTQYF.

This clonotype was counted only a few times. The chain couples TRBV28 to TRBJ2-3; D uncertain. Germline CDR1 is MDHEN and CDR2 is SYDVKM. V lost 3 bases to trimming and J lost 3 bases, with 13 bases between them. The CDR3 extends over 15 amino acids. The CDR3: CASSFVARFTDTQYF. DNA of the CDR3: TGTGCCAGCAGTTTTGTGGCCCGCTTTACAGATACGCAGTATTTT.

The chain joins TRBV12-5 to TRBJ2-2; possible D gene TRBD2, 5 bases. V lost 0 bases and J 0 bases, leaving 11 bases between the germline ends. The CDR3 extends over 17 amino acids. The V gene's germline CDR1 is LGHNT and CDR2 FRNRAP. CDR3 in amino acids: CASGLVTLAANTGELFF. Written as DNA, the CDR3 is TGTGCTAGTGGTTTGGTCACCCTAGCCGCGAACACCGGGGAGCTGTTTTTT.

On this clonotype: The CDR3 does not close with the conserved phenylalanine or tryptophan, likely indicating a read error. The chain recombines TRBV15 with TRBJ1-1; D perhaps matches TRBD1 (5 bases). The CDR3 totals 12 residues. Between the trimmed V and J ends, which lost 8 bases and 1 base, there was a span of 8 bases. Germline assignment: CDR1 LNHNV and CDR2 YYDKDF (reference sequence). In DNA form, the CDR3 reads TGTGCCACCGGGGCAGAGAACACTGAAGCTTTCTCT. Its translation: CATGAENTEAFS.

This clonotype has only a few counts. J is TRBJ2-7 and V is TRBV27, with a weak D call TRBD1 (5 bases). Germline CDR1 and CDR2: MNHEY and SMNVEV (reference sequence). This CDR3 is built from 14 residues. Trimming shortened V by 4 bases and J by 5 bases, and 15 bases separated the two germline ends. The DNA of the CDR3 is TGTGCCAGCAGTTCTCGGACACCGTACGACGAGCAGTACTTC. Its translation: CASSSRTPYDEQYF.

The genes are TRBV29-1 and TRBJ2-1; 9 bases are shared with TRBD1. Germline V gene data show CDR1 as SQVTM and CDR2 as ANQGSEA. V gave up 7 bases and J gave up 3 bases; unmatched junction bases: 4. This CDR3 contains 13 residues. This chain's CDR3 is CSAGTGIYNEQFF. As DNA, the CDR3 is TGCAGCGCCGGGACAGGGATCTACAATGAGCAGTTCTTC.

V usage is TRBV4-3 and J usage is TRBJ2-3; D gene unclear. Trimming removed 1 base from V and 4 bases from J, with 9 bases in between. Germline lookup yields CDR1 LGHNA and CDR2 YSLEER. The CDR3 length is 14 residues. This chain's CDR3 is CASSQGASADTQYF. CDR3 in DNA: TGCGCCAGCAGCCAAGGTGCCAGCGCAGATACGCAGTATTTT.

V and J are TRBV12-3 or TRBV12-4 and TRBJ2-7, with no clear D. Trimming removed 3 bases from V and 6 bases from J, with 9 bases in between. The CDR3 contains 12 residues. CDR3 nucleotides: TGTGCCAGCAGTTTGGAGTTGGTCGAGCAGTACTTC. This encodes CASSLELVEQYF.

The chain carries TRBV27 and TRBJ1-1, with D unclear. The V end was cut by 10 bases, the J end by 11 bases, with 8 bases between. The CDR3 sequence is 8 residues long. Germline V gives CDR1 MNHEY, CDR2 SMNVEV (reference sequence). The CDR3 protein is CATPEAFF. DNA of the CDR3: TGTGCCACCCCCGAGGCTTTCTTT.